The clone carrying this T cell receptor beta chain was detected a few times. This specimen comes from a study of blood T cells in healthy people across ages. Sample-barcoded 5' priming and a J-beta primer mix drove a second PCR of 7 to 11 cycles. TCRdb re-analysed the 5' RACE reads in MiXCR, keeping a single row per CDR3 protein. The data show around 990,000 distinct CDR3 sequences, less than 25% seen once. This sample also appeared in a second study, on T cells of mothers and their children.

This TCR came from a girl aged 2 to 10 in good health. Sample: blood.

The DNA for the CDR3 is TGTGCCAGCAGTTTATGGGCCATCTCCTACGAGCAGTACTTC. Its protein product is CASSLWAISYEQYF. This chain links TRBV28 with TRBJ2-7, with D unresolved. Per germline, CDR1 MDHEN and CDR2 SYDVKM. V shed 0 bases and J shed 0 bases, with 6 bases lying between them. The CDR3 runs to 14 residues. Variable domain in full (rest from reference TRBV28 and TRBJ2-7): DVKVTQSSRYLVKRTGEKVFLECVQDMDHENMFWYRQDPGLGLRLIYFSYDVKMKEKGDIPEGYSVSREKKERFSLILESASTNQTSMYLCASSLWAISYEQYFGPGTRLTVT.